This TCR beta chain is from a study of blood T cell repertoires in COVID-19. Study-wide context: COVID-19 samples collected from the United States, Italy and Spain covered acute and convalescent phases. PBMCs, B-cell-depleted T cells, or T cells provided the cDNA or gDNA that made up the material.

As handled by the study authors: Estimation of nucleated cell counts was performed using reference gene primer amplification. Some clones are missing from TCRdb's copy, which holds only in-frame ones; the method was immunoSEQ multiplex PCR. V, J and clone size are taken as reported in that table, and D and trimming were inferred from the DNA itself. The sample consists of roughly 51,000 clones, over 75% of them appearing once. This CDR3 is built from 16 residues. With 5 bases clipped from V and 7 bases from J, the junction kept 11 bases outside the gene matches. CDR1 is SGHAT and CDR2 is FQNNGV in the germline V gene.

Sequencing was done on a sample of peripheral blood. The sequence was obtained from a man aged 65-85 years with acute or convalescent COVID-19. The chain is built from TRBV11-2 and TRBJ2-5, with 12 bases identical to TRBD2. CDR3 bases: TGTGCCAGCAGCCAACTAGCGGGGGGCCCCCAGGCGACCCAGTACTTC. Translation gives CASSQLAGGPQATQYF.